What follows are 2 T cell receptor beta chains derived from one specimen sequenced in a study of breast tumors, draining lymph nodes, adjacent tissues. Using its own MiXCR run on the multiplex PCR reads, TCRdb lists one record per CDR3 protein. This table holds about 110,000 distinct CDR3 sequences, 30% found once. Axillary draining lymph nodes of breast cancer patients supplied the node samples. The source material was axillary lymph node tissue. These receptors were collected from a female donor with breast cancer. Some clones in this sample may be carry-over from other donors' samples.

This clonotype was seen many times. Given a much more abundant clone one base away, this may be a read error. CDR3 in amino acids: CASSALTGGGHGYTF. The CDR3 coding sequence is TGTGCCAGCAGCGCCTTGACAGGGGGCGGCCATGGCTACACCTTC. The genes are TRBV9 and TRBJ1-2, with 10 bases identical to TRBD1. The V gene end was trimmed by 3 bases and the J gene end by 6 bases; junction bases not matched to a gene: 8. CDR3 length equals 15 residues. Per the germline V gene, CDR1 is SGDLS and CDR2 is YYNGEE.

Note on this clonotype: A read error may be the cause here, since a much bigger clone is one base away. The chain uses TRBV5-1 and TRBJ2-7; no firm D call. V lost 0 bases and J 10 bases, leaving 14 bases between the germline ends. The germline V gene encodes CDR1 SGHRS and CDR2 YFSETQ. CDR3 length: 13 residues. The DNA of the CDR3 is TGCGCCAGCAGCTTGGGACTGTCTCCTGACCAGTACTTC. Its protein is CASSLGLSPDQYF.